The 13 T cell receptor beta chains below come from one sample, sequenced in a study of blood T cell repertoires in COVID-19. Profiling relied on immunoSEQ multiplex PCR, and the TCRdb table lists in-frame clones only, not all of them. The sample records about 330,000 clones, about four fifths being singletons. The sample comprised peripheral blood. These receptors were taken from a woman in her 50s with acute or convalescent COVID-19.

This chain joins TRBV6-2 or TRBV6-3 and TRBJ2-2; D is possibly TRBD1 (6 bases). This CDR3 is 15 amino acids long. The germline V gene encodes CDR1 MNHEY and CDR2 SVGEGT. V dropped 6 bases and J dropped 2 bases, with 13 bases sitting between them. This chain's CDR3 is CASSQGTFNTGELFF. CDR3 DNA: TGTGCCAGCAGCCAAGGGACATTTAACACCGGGGAGCTGTTTTTT.

The CDR3 here is CASSNRQGIGWYNSPLHF. As DNA, the CDR3 is TGTGCCAGCAGCAATAGACAGGGTATCGGGTGGTATAATTCACCCCTCCACTTT. J is TRBJ1-6 and V is TRBV21-1; the D segment call TRBD1 is taken from the table without a DNA check. TRBV21-1 is described as a pseudogene. The length of the CDR3 is 18 residues.

The chain carries TRBV7-9 and TRBJ1-1; TRBD1 matches 9 bases. CDR1 SEHNR and CDR2 FQNEAQ come from the germline V gene (reference sequence). The CDR3 spans 13 residues. V was pared by 5 bases and J by 10 bases, with 8 bases of the junction left unmatched. This chain's CDR3 is CASSPADRGGAFF. CDR3 DNA sequence: TGTGCCAGCAGCCCAGCCGACAGGGGGGGAGCTTTCTTT.

The chain is built from TRBV10-3 and TRBJ1-1, with D perhaps TRBD1 (5 bases). The CDR3 totals 16 residues. Germline V gene data show CDR1 as ENHRY and CDR2 as SYGVKD. Trimming took 2 bases from V and 0 from J, leaving 13 bases between them. CDR3 loop: CAISELDSFMNTEAFF. The CDR3 DNA reads as TGTGCCATCAGTGAGCTTGACAGTTTCATGAACACTGAAGCTTTCTTT.

V and J are TRBV4-3 and TRBJ2-3, with TRBD2 identical over 9 bases. The length of the CDR3 is 16 residues. J lost 5 bases, V lost 2 bases, and 8 bases had no gene match. In germline, CDR1 is LGHNA, CDR2 YSLEER. The CDR3 nucleotides are TGCGCCAGCAGCCAACAGCCTAGCGGGACGGGAGATACGCAGTATTTT. This gives the protein CASSQQPSGTGDTQYF.

This clone was detected a few times. The V and J genes are TRBV7-8 and TRBJ1-5, with D tentatively TRBD1 (6 bases). V lost 5 bases and J lost 5, with 13 bases in between. CDR3 size: 14 residues. Germline CDR1 and CDR2: SGHVS and FQNEAQ. The chain's CDR3 is CASSAQGGDQPQHF. DNA for the CDR3: TGTGCCAGCAGCGCACAGGGAGGGGATCAGCCCCAGCATTTT.

This chain uses TRBV12-3 or TRBV12-4 with TRBJ2-1, with TRBD1 matching over 7 bases. Germline trimming cut 6 bases from V and 6 bases from J; bases unmatched to any gene: 5. CDR3 length equals 13 residues. The CDR3 loop reads CASSTGTANEQFF. CDR3 DNA sequence: TGTGCCAGCAGCACCGGGACAGCCAATGAGCAGTTCTTC.

The chain carries TRBV3-1 (or the pseudogene TRBV3-2) and TRBJ2-1, with TRBD2 matching over 8 bases. The V and J ends lost 3 bases and 8 bases, in that order; junction bases with no gene match: 6. The CDR3 is 14 amino acids. Germline V gene data show CDR1 as LGHDT and CDR2 as YNNKEL (reference sequence). The CDR3 spells CASSHSIAGHEQFF. The CDR3 nucleotides read TGTGCCAGCAGCCATTCCATAGCGGGGCATGAGCAGTTCTTC.

V and J are TRBV2 and TRBJ1-2, with a weak D call TRBD1 (5 bases). Germline V gene lookup returns CDR1 SNHLY and CDR2 FYNNEI. The CDR3 consists of 18 residues. V shed 2 bases and J shed 4 bases, with 23 bases lying between them. The chain's CDR3 is CASSEPHAPGLTFYGYTF. The CDR3 DNA is TGTGCCAGCAGTGAACCGCATGCCCCGGGACTTACCTTCTATGGCTACACCTTC.

This clone was observed a handful of times. The V call is TRBV5-1, the J call TRBJ1-6; D gene uncertain. This CDR3 contains 14 residues. Trimming pared 2 bases from V and 13 bases from J, leaving 16 bases between. CDR1 is SGHRS, CDR2 YFSETQ, per germline. The CDR3 sequence: CASSLDDTPSPLHF. In DNA form, the CDR3 reads TGCGCCAGCAGCTTAGATGACACCCCCTCGCCCCTCCACTTT.

The CDR3 nucleotides read TGCGCCAGCAGCTCAGGGGGAGGCACTGAAGCTTTCTTT. Translated: CASSSGGGTEAFF. The rearrangement uses TRBV5-1 and TRBJ1-1; 7 bases are a match to TRBD1. Trimming removed 3 bases from V and 4 bases from J; junction bases left unmatched: 3. Germline values: CDR1 SGHRS, CDR2 YFSETQ. This CDR3 comprises 13 residues.

The V call is TRBV6-5, the J call TRBJ2-1; the match to TRBD2 covers 10 bases. There are 15 residues in the CDR3. Germline V lookup: CDR1 MNHEY, CDR2 SVGAGI. The ends lost 5 bases at V and 3 bases at J; junction bases unmatched: 4. CDR3: CASSLIAGGYNEQFF. Here the CDR3 DNA reads TGTGCCAGCAGTCTTATAGCGGGAGGCTACAATGAGCAGTTCTTC.

CDR3 sequence reads: CATSDRTETYYGYTF. As DNA, the CDR3 is TGTGCCACCAGTGACCGGACAGAAACCTACTATGGCTACACCTTC. This rearrangement joins TRBV24-1 to TRBJ1-2; D perhaps matches TRBD1 (6 bases). This CDR3 contains 15 residues. Germline V CDR1 and CDR2: KGHDR, SFDVKD. With 4 bases removed from V and 3 bases from J, the gap between germline ends came to 14 bases.